Listed here are 2 T cell receptor beta chains from one sample, sequenced in a study of T cell changes during pregnancy in multiple sclerosis (dated by TCRdb to about 2019). Libraries were built with the immunoSEQ multiplex PCR assay. Here the immuneACCESS table is served through TCRdb, limited to in-frame sequences with V and J called. Missing clones are a known gap in these copies; in checked studies unresolved V genes cover under half, and the rest lacks a known reason. The table for this sample lists roughly 53,000 clones; 90% of them were counted only once. The ten largest make up 2.5% to 3.5% of the sample. The material was CD8+ T cells from peripheral blood mononuclear cells, obtained before pregnancy. These TCRs come from a female donor with multiple sclerosis, enrolled in a pregnancy study.

The V gene is TRBV10-3, the J gene TRBJ2-7, with 11 bases that match TRBD2. The CDR3 extends over 13 amino acids. With 9 bases clipped from V and 5 bases from J, the junction kept 6 bases outside the gene matches. In germline, CDR1 is ENHRY, CDR2 SYGVKD. The CDR3: CAIASGGRNEQYF. CDR3 sequence (DNA): TGTGCCATTGCTAGCGGGGGGAGGAACGAGCAGTACTTC.

V gene TRBV10-2 combines with J gene TRBJ2-7, with TRBD2 matching over 8 bases. This CDR3 contains 13 residues. J was trimmed by 3 bases and V by 6 bases; bases with no gene match: 4. In germline, CDR1 is WSHSY, CDR2 SAAADI. CDR3 sequence: CASSSGTSYEQYF. In DNA, the CDR3 is TGCGCCAGCAGCTCCGGGACTAGCTACGAGCAGTACTTC.